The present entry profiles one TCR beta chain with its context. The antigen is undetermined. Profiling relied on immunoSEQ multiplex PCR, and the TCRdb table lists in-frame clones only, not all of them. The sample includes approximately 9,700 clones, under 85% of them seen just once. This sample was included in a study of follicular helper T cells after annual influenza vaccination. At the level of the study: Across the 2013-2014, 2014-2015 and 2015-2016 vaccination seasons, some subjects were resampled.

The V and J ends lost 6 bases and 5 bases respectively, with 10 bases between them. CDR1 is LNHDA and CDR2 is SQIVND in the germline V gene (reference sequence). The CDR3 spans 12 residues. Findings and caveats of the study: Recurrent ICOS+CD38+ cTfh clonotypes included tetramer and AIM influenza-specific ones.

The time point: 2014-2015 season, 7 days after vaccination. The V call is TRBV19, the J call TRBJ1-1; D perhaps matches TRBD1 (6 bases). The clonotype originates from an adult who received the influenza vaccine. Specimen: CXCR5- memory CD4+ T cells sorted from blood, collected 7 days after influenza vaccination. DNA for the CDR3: TGTGCCAGTAGGCCACAGGGAACTGAAGCTTTCTTT. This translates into CASRPQGTEAFF.